The T cell receptor beta chain described here comes from a study of regulatory T cells in long-lasting Graves disease (dated by TCRdb to the early 2020s). Turning to the overall study: In the newly diagnosed Graves' disease group, patients had been taking antithyroid drugs for less than 3 months. Patients with persistent Graves' disease were compared with patients with newly diagnosed Graves' disease using TCR sequencing and RNA sequencing of peripheral blood. The study took place in China and was registered as a clinical trial. A total of 33 samples were covered by TCR sequencing, comprising some 13 persistent and around 20 newly diagnosed Graves' disease patients.

The cysteine opens and the phenylalanine closes a CDR3 of 11 amino acids. The sequence is cut down to CDR3 DNA, 33 bases in frame from base 1. The germline V gene (reference sequence) yields SGHKS for CDR1 and YYEKEE for CDR2. The V and J ends are trimmed by 5 bases and 1 base, leaving 3 bases between them. The research as a whole found: Only peripheral blood was studied, because thyroid tissue, the primary lesion, was inaccessible. TRBV28, TRBJ1-2 and TRBJ2-5 were preferentially used in persistent disease, while TRBV20-1 and TRBJ2-1 were favored in newly diagnosed disease. Compared with newly diagnosed patients, persistent Graves' disease patients had lower TCR Shannon entropy and fewer highly expanded clones, which suggests clonal expansion. Patients with persistent disease shared more public clonotypes (approximately 2,500) than newly diagnosed patients did (around 930). As a limitation, the authors acknowledged that the small sample size may reduce accuracy. Sequencing and analysis were limited to the TCR beta chain.

The library was generated by multiplex PCR. This sample was sequenced with an Illumina HiSeq 4000. TCR beta libraries were built with iRepertoire HTBI primers and Arm-PCR amplification of CDR3 regions. Before sequencing, the PCR products went through gel purification. The authors' analysis ran thus. Across samples, roughly 60 TRBV and 15 or so TRBJ segments were identified and used for gene usage analysis of CDR3 amino acid clonotypes. COPE and FqMerger were used to merge the filtered high-quality paired reads into contigs. Contigs were aligned with BLAST to IMGT TRBV, TRBD and TRBJ reference genes, and CDR3 was defined per IMGT. Highly expanded clones were defined as clonotypes with a frequency above 0.1%. Repertoire diversity was measured by Shannon entropy, and V-J evenness by the Gini coefficient. A clonotype was considered public if more than one individual shared it. The raw public data were reprocessed by TCRdb itself: fastp quality trimming at Q25, MiXCR clonotype calling, in-frame beta chains only. Each entry merges the rows of one CDR3 protein and shows their most common DNA and genes. TCRdb, not the original authors, processed these V and J calls. A total of about 240,000 distinct CDR3 sequences appear in this sample, around 20% of them only once. Clones ranked in the top ten supply more than 11% of the sample.

In the paper's terms, the time point label means: newly diagnosed GD, antithyroid drugs for less than 3 months. For both TCR sequencing and RNA sequencing, RNA was extracted from PBMCs in TRIzol. The diagnosis of Graves' disease was made according to American Thyroid Association guidelines. Patients were recruited from an endocrinology department in Xi'an, China. Each patient gave 7.5 to 10 milliliters of peripheral blood, collected in an EDTA anticoagulant tube. Ficoll Paque Plus density gradient separation was used to isolate PBMCs, and no further T cell sorting was performed. An Agilent 2100 Bioanalyzer and agarose gel were used to assess RNA quality, and a NanoDrop 2000 was used to measure RNA concentration. Notes on this clonotype: What this receptor recognizes is not known. There are no base qualities to consult, and no much larger clone falls within one base.

The sequence came from a female donor with Graves disease. The V and J segments used are TRBV5-5 and TRBJ1-1; the D gene cannot be resolved reliably. The sequenced sample was peripheral blood mononuclear cells (PBMCs), obtained at new diagnosis, from a patient treated with antithyroid drugs. For the CDR3, the sequence is CASRSNTEAFF. Here is the DNA: TGTGCCAGCAGATCGAACACTGAAGCTTTCTTT.